The source of this T cell receptor (beta chain) is a study of regulatory T cells in long-lasting Graves disease. Study-wide results and caveats: It was in persistent disease that TRBV28, TRBJ1-2 and TRBJ2-5 were favored. Lower TCR diversity was seen in persistent Graves' patients than in newly diagnosed ones.

Per the germline V gene, CDR1 is SGHDN and CDR2 is FVKESK. The V end lost 4 bases, the J end lost 2 bases, and 12 bases lay between the germline ends. The CDR3 is 15 amino acids. Combining iRepertoire HTBI primers with Arm-PCR of CDR3 regions, the authors built TCR beta libraries. TCRdb reanalysed the multiplex PCR reads using MiXCR and keeps one entry per CDR3 protein. The sample lists about 520,000 distinct CDR3 sequences; 12% were seen once. Time point denoted: newly diagnosed GD, antithyroid drugs for less than 3 months. Researchers made the TCR library from RNA that was extracted from PBMCs. This clonotype was counted a few times. Its antigen is unidentified. These data also formed part of another study, on T cells in Graves' hyperthyroidism and ophthalmopathy. Turning to that study: Primed by the HTBI set, a first-round RT-PCR was run on the TCR CDR3.

The chain links TRBV14 to TRBJ2-1; no definite D call. The clonotype was recovered from a woman aged 25 to 39 with Graves disease. Here the sequenced sample was peripheral blood mononuclear cells (PBMCs), taken at new diagnosis, from a patient treated with antithyroid drugs. CDR3 loop: CASSLVGKAYNEQFF. The DNA for the CDR3 is TGTGCCAGCAGCCTGGTGGGGAAAGCCTACAATGAGCAGTTCTTC.